The 27 T cell receptor beta chains below come from one sample, sequenced in a study of radiotherapy plus CTLA-4 blockade in lung cancer. Assay: immunoSEQ multiplex PCR; the TCRdb copy retains only in-frame clones and omits some. The repertoire holds around 20,000 clones, with roughly 88% as singletons. The material was peripheral blood, obtained from a patient treated with radiotherapy plus ipilimumab. These receptors originate from a human donor with non-small cell lung cancer whose response to radiotherapy plus ipilimumab could not be evaluated.

This clone was observed a handful of times. This chain joins TRBV29-1 and TRBJ2-7; 7 positions match TRBD1. CDR3 size: 11 residues. Germline V gene lookup returns CDR1 SQVTM and CDR2 ANQGSEA. The trim removed 4 bases at V and 7 bases at J, leaving 4 bases unmatched. The CDR3 region is CSVAGGREQYF. CDR3 in DNA: TGCAGCGTTGCAGGGGGTAGGGAGCAGTACTTC.

The chain carries TRBV5-1 and TRBJ1-5; D is possibly TRBD1 (6 bases). The germline V gene has CDR1 SGHRS and CDR2 YFSETQ. V was shortened by 4 bases and J by 3 bases, with 14 bases between the two germline ends. The CDR3 loop spans 15 amino acids. The CDR3 sequence is CASSRSPGANQPQHF. The CDR3 DNA sequence: TGCGCCAGCAGCCGCTCTCCAGGGGCCAATCAGCCCCAGCATTTT.

The V call is TRBV14, the J call TRBJ2-1; the D gene is possibly TRBD2 (5 bases). CDR1 SGHDN and CDR2 FVKESK come from the germline V gene. The V end lost 3 bases, the J end lost 13 bases, and 13 bases lay between the germline ends. The CDR3 contains 12 residues. The CDR3: CASSHLGEGQFF. CDR3 sequence (DNA): TGTGCCAGCAGCCATTTGGGAGAGGGTCAGTTCTTC.

The chain is built from TRBV28 and TRBJ1-2; D gene uncertain. This CDR3 spans 15 amino acids. V lost 2 bases and J 2 bases, leaving 12 bases between the germline ends. CDR1 MDHEN and CDR2 SYDVKM come from the germline V gene. CDR3 nucleotide sequence: TGTGCCAGCAGTTTAGCGGTTCCCTCGAACTATGGCTACACCTTC. Protein: CASSLAVPSNYGYTF.

The J gene is TRBJ1-2, the V gene TRBV7-2; 7 nucleotides align to TRBD1. The CDR3 has 14 residues. The V gene's germline CDR1 is SGHTA and CDR2 FQGNSA. Trimming removed 8 bases from V and 4 bases from J; junction bases left unmatched: 10. CDR3 region: CASHLATGTYGYTF. In nucleotides, the CDR3 is TGTGCCAGCCATTTGGCGACAGGGACCTATGGCTACACCTTC.

This sequence joins TRBV2 and TRBJ2-7; TRBD2 is a possible D gene (5 bases). This CDR3 comprises 13 residues. Per germline, CDR1 SNHLY and CDR2 FYNNEI. Between the trimmed V and J ends, which lost 8 bases and 1 base, there was a span of 12 bases. CDR3 nucleotide sequence: TGTGCCAGCGCCCGGACTGGATCCTACGAGCAGTACTTC. It specifies CASARTGSYEQYF.

J is TRBJ2-2 and V is TRBV10-3, with 7 bases identical to TRBD1. Per germline, CDR1 ENHRY and CDR2 SYGVKD. Trimming at V came to 10 bases and at J to 5 bases, leaving 4 bases not matched to a gene. The CDR3 is made up of 12 amino acids. The CDR3 DNA follows: TGTGCCACCGGACAGGAAACCGGGGAGCTGTTTTTT. Amino acid sequence: CATGQETGELFF.

The chain links TRBV5-1 to TRBJ1-5; D not certain. V gave up 0 bases and J gave up 5 bases, with 12 bases separating them. Germline V gene sequence: CDR1 SGHRS, CDR2 YFSETQ. This CDR3 has 15 amino acids. The CDR3 bases are TGCGCCAGCAGCTTGGAAGGGAGCCCCCATCAGCCCCAGCATTTT. Translation gives CASSLEGSPHQPQHF.

J is TRBJ1-2 and V is TRBV2; weak D call: TRBD1 (6 bases). The CDR3 sequence is 12 residues long. CDR1 and CDR2 (germline): SNHLY, FYNNEI. Trimming cost V 7 bases and J 10 bases, with 16 bases left between them. CDR3: CASTRGFSDYTF. CDR3 DNA: TGTGCCAGCACGAGGGGGTTCTCGGACTACACCTTC.

The chain employs TRBV11-2 and TRBJ1-4; TRBD1 aligns across 9 bases. This CDR3 has 16 residues. Trimming cost V 5 bases and J 3 bases; bases outside gene matches: 7. Germline V gene lookup returns CDR1 SGHAT and CDR2 FQNNGV. The CDR3 sequence: CASSPLGQGANEKLFF. In DNA, the CDR3 is TGTGCCAGCAGCCCCTTGGGACAGGGCGCTAATGAAAAACTGTTTTTT.

This chain links TRBV1 with TRBJ2-2; TRBD2 is the table's D call and was not checked against the DNA. TRBV1 is a documented pseudogene. CDR3 size: 18 residues. The CDR3 is CTSSEHTLGGVDTGELFF. CDR3 DNA: TGCACCAGCAGTGAACACACGTTAGGAGGCGTCGACACCGGGGAGCTGTTTTTT.

The V gene is TRBV27, the J gene TRBJ2-1, with 8 bases that match TRBD1. Trimming at V came to 5 bases and at J to 1 base, leaving 10 bases not matched to a gene. This CDR3 comprises 17 residues. Germline lookup yields CDR1 MNHEY and CDR2 SMNVEV (reference sequence). As DNA, the CDR3 is TGTGCCAGCAGTCCAATCGGACAGGGATATTCCTACAATGAGCAGTTCTTC. It yields the protein CASSPIGQGYSYNEQFF.

The rearrangement joins TRBV19 to TRBJ2-5, with TRBD2 matching 9 bases. This CDR3 region has 15 residues. Per the germline V gene, CDR1 is LNHDA and CDR2 is SQIVND (reference sequence). The ends lost 9 bases at V and 5 bases at J; junction bases unmatched: 13. The CDR3 nucleotides read TGTGCCAGCAGCACCTTCTCCAGCGGGGGGGAGACCCAGTACTTC. It encodes CASSTFSSGGETQYF.

This clone was recorded only once. The chain links TRBV14 to TRBJ2-3, with D perhaps TRBD1 (5 bases). The CDR3 spans 16 residues. The V end lost 4 bases, the J end lost 2 bases, and 16 bases lay between the germline ends. Germline lookup yields CDR1 SGHDN and CDR2 FVKESK. The CDR3 region is CASSPRANKPTDTQYF. For the CDR3, the DNA is TGTGCCAGCAGCCCCAGGGCGAATAAACCCACAGATACGCAGTATTTT.

V gene TRBV7-9 combines with J gene TRBJ2-5, with D perhaps matching TRBD2 (5 bases). The CDR3 runs to 14 residues. Germline CDR1 SEHNR, CDR2 FQNEAQ (reference sequence). V was clipped by 3 bases and J by 5 bases, with 13 bases between them. The CDR3 is CASSFPGMSETQYF. In DNA, the CDR3 is TGTGCCAGCAGCTTCCCGGGGATGTCCGAGACCCAGTACTTC. The full variable domain, rest sourced from reference TRBV7-9 and TRBJ2-5, is DTGVSQNPRHKITKRGQNVTFRCDPISEHNRLYWYRQTLGQGPEFLTYFQNEAQLEKSRLLSDRFSAERPKGSFSTLEIQRTEQGDSAMYLCASSFPGMSETQYFGPGTRLLVL.

The chain uses TRBV9 and TRBJ1-1, with D unclear. Germline V CDR1 and CDR2: SGDLS, YYNGEE. V lost 3 bases and J lost 3, with 12 bases in between. The CDR3 has 14 amino acids. The CDR3: CASSAFMRDTEAFF. The DNA for the CDR3 is TGTGCCAGCAGCGCTTTCATGAGGGACACTGAAGCTTTCTTT.

The chain joins TRBV11-2 to TRBJ2-3, with 11 bases lining up with TRBD2. The trim removed 5 bases at V and 3 bases at J, leaving 4 bases unmatched. This CDR3 spans 15 amino acids. CDR1 is SGHAT and CDR2 is FQNNGV in the germline V gene. CDR3 residues: CASSPWTSGTDTQYF. The CDR3 bases are TGTGCCAGCAGCCCCTGGACTAGCGGGACAGATACGCAGTATTTT. The full variable domain, with the rest looked up from reference TRBV11-2 and TRBJ2-3, is EAGVAQSPRYKIIEKRQSVAFWCNPISGHATLYWYQQILGQGPKLLIQFQNNGVVDDSQLPKDRFSAERLKGVDSTLKIQPAKLEDSAVYLCASSPWTSGTDTQYFGPGTRLTVL.

This chain links TRBV6-6 with TRBJ1-1; 7 bases are a match to TRBD1. This CDR3 has 13 amino acids. Germline trimming cut 6 bases from V and 4 bases from J; bases unmatched to any gene: 5. Germline CDR1 and CDR2: MNHNY and SVGAGI (reference sequence). The CDR3 loop is CASRTDRATEAFF. CDR3 nucleotide sequence: TGTGCCAGCAGGACCGACAGGGCCACTGAAGCTTTCTTT.

This clone was counted only a few times. The chain combines TRBV20-1 with TRBJ1-1, with a weak D call TRBD1 (6 bases). Trimming took 4 bases from V and 9 from J, leaving 12 bases between them. Per the germline V gene, CDR1 is DFQATT and CDR2 is SNEGSKA (reference sequence). The CDR3 has 11 amino acids. For the CDR3, the DNA is TGCAGTGCTAACAAGGGGGGGAAAGCTTTCTTT. Translating gives CSANKGGKAFF.

The CDR3 reads CASSLSLAGGLETQYF. The CDR3 nucleotides are TGTGCCAGCAGTTTATCCCTAGCGGGGGGGCTGGAGACCCAGTACTTC. This chain joins TRBV28 and TRBJ2-5; 12 bases line up with TRBD2. V trimming: 1 base; J trimming: 5 bases; junction bases outside the gene matches: 5. Germline lookup yields CDR1 MDHEN and CDR2 SYDVKM. This CDR3 comprises 16 residues.

The V and J genes are TRBV11-2 and TRBJ2-1; a weak D match, TRBD2 (6 bases). V was clipped by 5 bases and J by 5 bases, with 13 bases between them. The CDR3 length is 14 residues. CDR1 is SGHAT and CDR2 is FQNNGV in the germline V gene. As DNA, the CDR3 is TGTGCCAGCAGCCGGGGGTTGAGCAACAATGAGCAGTTCTTC. Its translation: CASSRGLSNNEQFF.

The CDR3, as DNA: TGTGCCAGCAGAGGACTAGAGCTCCACTACGAGCAGTACTTC. This sequence encodes CASRGLELHYEQYF. The rearrangement uses TRBV6-1 and TRBJ2-7, with 7 positions matching TRBD2. V shed 6 bases and J 3 bases; nucleotides not matched to a gene: 8. From germline, CDR1 is MNHNS and CDR2 SASEGT. The CDR3 loop spans 14 amino acids.

The chain uses TRBV7-9 and TRBJ1-2; D is ambiguous. CDR1 is SEHNR and CDR2 is FQNEAQ in the germline V gene (reference sequence). The CDR3 covers 14 residues. The ends were cut back, 5 bases at V and 8 bases at J, with 18 bases in the middle. CDR3 sequence (DNA): TGTGCCAGCAGCAACCCGGCGGGAAATGGGGGCTACACCTTC. It yields the protein CASSNPAGNGGYTF.

The chain joins TRBV7-9 to TRBJ2-2, with D possibly matching TRBD1 (5 bases). Germline CDR1 reads SEHNR; CDR2 reads FQNEAQ (reference sequence). The ends were cut back, 9 bases at V and 6 bases at J, with 17 bases in the middle. The CDR3 spans 14 residues. The CDR3 bases are TGTGCCAGTGACAGAACTTCTTACGCCGGGGAGCTGTTTTTT. This encodes CASDRTSYAGELFF.

A remark on this clone: The same CDR3 is also encoded by other DNA sequences in this sample. The chain employs TRBV4-1 and TRBJ1-5; 9 bases are shared with TRBD1. The trim removed 4 bases at V and 4 bases at J, leaving 5 bases unmatched. This CDR3 spans 15 amino acids. Germline V gene data show CDR1 as MGHRA and CDR2 as YSYEKL. CDR3 amino acids: CASSLTDRGNQPQHF. CDR3 DNA sequence: TGCGCCAGCAGCCTTACGGACAGGGGAAATCAGCCCCAGCATTTT.

The chain is built from TRBV6-1 and TRBJ1-5, with TRBD1 matching 7 bases. Trimming took 6 bases from V and 7 from J; bases not matched to a gene: 9. Germline lookup yields CDR1 MNHNS and CDR2 SASEGT. This CDR3 is 14 amino acids long. DNA of the CDR3: TGTGCCAGCAGCAACCCACAGGGGTCGCAGCCCCAGCATTTT. It yields the protein CASSNPQGSQPQHF.

The rearrangement links TRBV28 to TRBJ2-1; 10 bases are shared with TRBD2. Germline assignment: CDR1 MDHEN and CDR2 SYDVKM. The V segment lost 6 bases and the J segment 10 bases; nucleotides outside the gene matches: 18. The CDR3 covers 17 residues. CDR3 DNA sequence: TGTGCCAGCAGATCCGACAGACTAGCGGGTCTGGGGGGGGAGCAGTTCTTC. It yields the protein CASRSDRLAGLGGEQFF. Looking up the rest from reference TRBV28 and TRBJ2-1 gives the full variable domain: DVKVTQSSRYLVKRTGEKVFLECVQDMDHENMFWYRQDPGLGLRLIYFSYDVKMKEKGDIPEGYSVSREKKERFSLILESASTNQTSMYLCASRSDRLAGLGGEQFFGPGTRLTVL.